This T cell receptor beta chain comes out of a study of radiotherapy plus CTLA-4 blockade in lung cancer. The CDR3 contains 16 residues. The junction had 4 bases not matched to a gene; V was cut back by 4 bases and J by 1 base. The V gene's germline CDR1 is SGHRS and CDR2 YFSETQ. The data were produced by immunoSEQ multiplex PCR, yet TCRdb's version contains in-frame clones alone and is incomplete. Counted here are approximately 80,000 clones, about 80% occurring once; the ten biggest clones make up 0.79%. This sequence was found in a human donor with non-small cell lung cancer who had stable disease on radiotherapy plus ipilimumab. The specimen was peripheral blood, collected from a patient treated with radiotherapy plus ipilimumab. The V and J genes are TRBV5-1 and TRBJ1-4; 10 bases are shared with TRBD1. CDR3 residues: CASSETGGRTNEKLFF. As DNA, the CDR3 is TGCGCCAGCAGCGAGACAGGGGGCCGAACTAATGAAAAACTGTTTTTT.